These 8 T cell receptor beta chains originate from one sample sequenced in a study of OX40 agonist ivuxolimab in advanced cancers. Method: immunoSEQ multiplex PCR; TCRdb's copy keeps in-frame clones and lacks some. This sample carries 24,000 or so clones, roughly 85% of them seen once, and the ten largest clones take 16%. Sample: CD4+ or CD8+ T cells sorted from blood, taken in a trial of the OX40 agonist ivuxolimab. The origin of the receptors is an adult with an advanced solid tumor such as melanoma, head and neck, liver or kidney cancer.

For this clone: The sample holds other DNA sequences that translate to the same CDR3. The genes are TRBV5-6 and TRBJ2-7, with D uncertain. Germline assignment: CDR1 SGHDT and CDR2 YYEEEE. Trimming left V 3 bases short and J 2 bases short, with 6 bases between. This CDR3 comprises 12 residues. The CDR3 bases are TGTGCCAGCAGCTCGCGTCCCTACGAGCAGTACTTC. Its translation: CASSSRPYEQYF.

The V and J genes are TRBV7-9 and TRBJ2-5, with D maybe TRBD1 (5 bases). The germline V gene encodes CDR1 SEHNR and CDR2 FQNEAQ (reference sequence). The V end was cut by 2 bases, the J end by 4 bases, with 17 bases between. This CDR3 is built from 16 residues. CDR3 DNA: TGTGCCAGCAGCTTAACCCCAGGGTGGGGAAGAGAGACCCAGTACTTC. This translates into CASSLTPGWGRETQYF.

In its sample, this clone was seen a few times. V is TRBV2 and J is TRBJ1-5; D remains unclear. V was pared by 9 bases and J by 4 bases, with 10 bases between. The CDR3 is made up of 12 amino acids. Germline lookup yields CDR1 SNHLY and CDR2 FYNNEI. Written as DNA, the CDR3 is TGTGCCAGTTCATTAACAAATCAGCCCCAGCATTTT. Translated: CASSLTNQPQHF.

This clone has more than one count but fewer than ten. The chain recombines TRBV2 with TRBJ2-7; 10 bases fit TRBD1. The CDR3 loop spans 12 amino acids. V shed 4 bases and J 6 bases; nucleotides not matched to a gene: 0. Per germline, CDR1 SNHLY and CDR2 FYNNEI. The CDR3 reads CASSGTGGEQYF. CDR3 coding DNA: TGTGCCAGCAGTGGGACAGGGGGCGAGCAGTACTTC.

The rearrangement joins TRBV5-1 to TRBJ2-3; 7 bases are a match to TRBD2. Germline loops: CDR1 SGHRS, CDR2 YFSETQ. CDR3 length: 14 amino acids. V lost 4 bases and J lost 5; bases outside the gene matches: 7. This CDR3 is CASSLIAGEDTQYF. CDR3 coding DNA: TGCGCCAGCAGCCTAATAGCGGGCGAAGATACGCAGTATTTT.

The V gene is TRBV19, the J gene TRBJ1-5, with 7 bases that match TRBD1. V dropped 5 bases and J dropped 3; count of bases not matched to a gene: 7. The CDR3 spans 15 residues. Germline V gives CDR1 LNHDA, CDR2 SQIVND (reference sequence). Written as DNA, the CDR3 is TGTGCCAGTAGTTTAAGACAGGGCGACAATCAGCCCCAGCATTTT. This gives the protein CASSLRQGDNQPQHF.

CDR3 in DNA: TGCAGCGGACTCTTAGTAGGGGAGACCCAGTACTTC. It translates to CSGLLVGETQYF. The J gene is TRBJ2-5, the V gene TRBV29-1, with D hard to call. V gave up 7 bases and J gave up 5 bases, with 14 bases separating them. This CDR3 spans 12 amino acids. Germline CDR1 is SQVTM and CDR2 is ANQGSEA. The full variable domain, with the rest looked up from reference TRBV29-1 and TRBJ2-5, is SAVISQKPSRDICQRGTSLTIQCQVDSQVTMMFWYRQQPGQSLTLIATANQGSEATYESGFVIDKFPISRPNLTFSTLTVSNMSPEDSSIYLCSGLLVGETQYFGPGTRLLVL.

The V call is TRBV30, the J call TRBJ2-7, with unresolved D. Trimming removed 4 bases at V and 4 bases at J, with 8 bases between. The V gene's germline CDR1 is GTSNPN and CDR2 SVGIG (reference sequence). The CDR3 totals 11 residues. This chain's CDR3 is CAWKSAYEQYF. In DNA form, the CDR3 reads TGTGCCTGGAAGTCTGCGTACGAGCAGTACTTC.